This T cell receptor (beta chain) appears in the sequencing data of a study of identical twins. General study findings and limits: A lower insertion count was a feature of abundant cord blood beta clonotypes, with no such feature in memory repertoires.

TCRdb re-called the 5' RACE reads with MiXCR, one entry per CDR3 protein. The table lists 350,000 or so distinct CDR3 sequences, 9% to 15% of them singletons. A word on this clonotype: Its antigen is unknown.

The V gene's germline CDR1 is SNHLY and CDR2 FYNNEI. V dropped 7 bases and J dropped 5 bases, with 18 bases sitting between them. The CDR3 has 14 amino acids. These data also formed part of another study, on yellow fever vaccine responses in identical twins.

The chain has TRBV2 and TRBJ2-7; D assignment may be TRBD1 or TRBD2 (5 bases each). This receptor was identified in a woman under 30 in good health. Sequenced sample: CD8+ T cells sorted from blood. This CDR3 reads CASMERDVRDEQYF. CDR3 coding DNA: TGTGCCAGCATGGAACGGGACGTTCGGGACGAGCAGTACTTC.